The T cell receptor beta chain under discussion was sequenced for a study of blood T cell repertoires in COVID-19. For the study at large: Acute and convalescent COVID-19 specimens originated in the United States, Italy and Spain. Sources were T cells, B-cell-depleted T cells, or PBMCs; the material itself was cDNA or gDNA.

The repertoire was sequenced with immunoSEQ multiplex PCR; TCRdb's copy has only in-frame clones and lacks some. The repertoire holds 25,000 to 35,000 clones, with 90% to 95% as singletons. Trimming stripped 3 bases from V and 2 bases from J, with 8 bases between. This CDR3 spans 13 amino acids. Germline V gene data show CDR1 as ENHRY and CDR2 as SYGVKD. This TCR was sampled from a human donor in a cohort sampled during active COVID-19. The gene calls are TRBV10-3 and TRBJ2-7; D may be TRBD2 (5 bases). The sample comprised peripheral blood. CDR3 in amino acids: CAISDGGPYEQYF. In DNA, the CDR3 is TGTGCCATCAGTGATGGAGGCCCCTACGAGCAGTACTTC.